The 30 T cell receptor beta chains listed next were all sequenced from one sample in a study of control samples from healthy donors and cancer patients. Only in-frame clones appear in the TCRdb table, and some are missing; sequencing was by immunoSEQ multiplex PCR. This repertoire shows fewer than 200,000 clones, roughly 95% found once; its top ten account for roughly 4.3%. Sequenced material: blood. Every receptor here comes from a woman aged 60 to 75 in good health.

V gene TRBV6-2 or TRBV6-3 combines with J gene TRBJ1-5; TRBD1 aligns across 9 bases. V dropped 2 bases and J dropped 3; count of bases not matched to a gene: 2. CDR3 size: 15 residues. Germline assignment: CDR1 MNHEY and CDR2 SVGEGT. This chain's CDR3 is CASSYGTGFNQPQHF. The DNA for the CDR3 is TGTGCCAGCAGTTACGGGACAGGGTTCAATCAGCCCCAGCATTTT.

This chain joins TRBV9 and TRBJ2-5; D is perhaps TRBD2 (6 bases). Looked up from germline, CDR1 is SGDLS and CDR2 is YYNGEE. The V end was cut by 0 bases, the J end by 5 bases, with 8 bases between. The CDR3 sequence is 13 residues long. The CDR3 nucleotides read TGTGCCAGCAGCGTAGATGGGGGGGAGACCCAGTACTTC. Translation: CASSVDGGETQYF.

A remark on this clone: The sample has other DNA sequences that encode this CDR3 too. The rearrangement joins TRBV5-5 to TRBJ1-2, with 8 bases that match TRBD1. After removal of 0 bases from V and 7 bases from J, the junction contained 5 bases not matched to a gene. Germline V gene lookup returns CDR1 SGHKS and CDR2 YYEKEE (reference sequence). The CDR3 loop spans 14 amino acids. The CDR3 nucleotides are TGTGCCAGCAGCTTGGTCTTCAGGGGGCCTGGCTACACCTTC. Encoded protein: CASSLVFRGPGYTF.

As DNA, the CDR3 is TGTGCCAGCAGTTCAGACAGGGGCTACGAGCAGTACTTC. Its translation: CASSSDRGYEQYF. The chain combines TRBV6-5 with TRBJ2-7, with 8 bases aligning to TRBD1. V was pared by 4 bases and J by 3 bases, with 2 bases of the junction left unmatched. There are 13 residues in the CDR3. The V gene's germline CDR1 is MNHEY and CDR2 SVGAGI.

The rearrangement joins TRBV27 to TRBJ2-2, with D maybe TRBD1 (5 bases). The V end was cut by 5 bases, the J end by 4 bases, with 14 bases between. The V gene's germline CDR1 is MNHEY and CDR2 SMNVEV (reference sequence). The CDR3 is 15 amino acids. DNA for the CDR3: TGTGCCAGCAGTACCAGGGTACGGTCCACCGGGGAGCTGTTTTTT. It specifies CASSTRVRSTGELFF.

This clone was found once. The V call is TRBV2, the J call TRBJ1-5; 11 bases match TRBD1. Germline-derived CDR1 and CDR2 are SNHLY and FYNNEI. This CDR3 is built from 15 residues. Trimming cost V 6 bases and J 6 bases; bases outside gene matches: 7. The CDR3, as DNA: TGTGCCAGCAGCGGACAGGGGGCGAGGAGTCAGCCCCAGCATTTT. As protein: CASSGQGARSQPQHF.

The chain employs TRBV5-1 and TRBJ2-4; 8 nucleotides agree with TRBD2. Germline V gene sequence: CDR1 SGHRS, CDR2 YFSETQ. V dropped 7 bases and J dropped 0; count of bases not matched to a gene: 0. This CDR3 has 13 amino acids. This CDR3 reads CASREGAKNIQYF. CDR3 DNA: TGCGCCAGCCGGGAGGGAGCCAAAAACATTCAGTACTTC.

This rearrangement joins TRBV6-5 to TRBJ2-4, with a possible D match to TRBD1 (5 bases). The CDR3 sequence is 16 residues long. V was trimmed by 0 bases and J by 4 bases, leaving 13 bases between them. Looked up from germline, CDR1 is MNHEY and CDR2 is SVGAGI. As DNA, the CDR3 is TGTGCCAGCAGTTACTCCTCAGACAGTACTAAAAACATTCAGTACTTC. Its protein product is CASSYSSDSTKNIQYF.

The chain combines TRBV28 with TRBJ1-5; D remains ambiguous. The V and J ends lost 2 bases and 5 bases respectively, with 10 bases between them. The germline gives CDR1 MDHEN, CDR2 SYDVKM. There are 14 residues in the CDR3. The CDR3 region is CASSLGGRYQPQHF. CDR3 bases: TGTGCCAGCAGTTTAGGAGGCAGATATCAGCCCCAGCATTTT.

This clone was detected once. The chain combines TRBV6-6 with TRBJ1-2, with 8 bases fitting TRBD1. Losses at the gene ends were 4 bases for V and 3 bases for J; bases not matched to a gene: 7. The CDR3 is 15 amino acids. In germline, CDR1 is MNHNY, CDR2 SVGAGI (reference sequence). The CDR3 here is CASSLSSDRDYGYTF. The CDR3 nucleotides are TGTGCCAGCAGTTTGTCCTCGGACAGGGACTATGGCTACACCTTC.

The chain joins TRBV25-1 to TRBJ1-3, with D hard to call. V shed 1 base and J shed 2 bases, with 9 bases lying between them. The CDR3 length is 15 residues. The germline CDR1 and CDR2 sequences are MGHDK and SYGVNS. This CDR3 reads CASSESTRPGNTIYF. CDR3 nucleotides: TGTGCCAGCAGTGAATCGACAAGGCCTGGAAACACCATATATTTT.

This clone has only one observation. The chain employs TRBV7-2 and TRBJ2-7; D might be TRBD1 or TRBD2, each matching 5 bases. Germline V gives CDR1 SGHTA, CDR2 FQGNSA. Trimming pared 1 base from V and 4 bases from J, leaving 17 bases between. This CDR3 has 16 residues. The CDR3 loop is CASSLVPGPGGYEQYF. CDR3 coding DNA: TGTGCCAGCAGCTTAGTCCCGGGGCCGGGTGGTTACGAGCAGTACTTC. Filled out from reference TRBV7-2 and TRBJ2-7, the complete variable domain reads GAGVSQSPSNKVTEKGKDVELRCDPISGHTALYWYRQSLGQGLEFLIYFQGNSAPDKSGLPSDRFSAERTGGSVSTLTIQRTQQEDSAVYLCASSLVPGPGGYEQYFGPGTRLTVT.

The CDR3 region has the DNA TGTGCCAGCAGCAATGTAGGGAAGCCGAACTTC. Translated: CASSNVGKPNF. The rearrangement links TRBV21-1 to TRBJ2-7. TRBV21-1 is assigned pseudogene status. The CDR3 consists of 11 residues.

The V and J genes are TRBV18 and TRBJ1-2; 7 bases are a match to TRBD1. CDR1 is KGHSH, CDR2 LQKENI, per germline. This CDR3 has 13 residues. The V and J ends lost 3 bases and 6 bases, in that order; junction bases with no gene match: 4. CDR3 region: CASSPRDSDGYTF. The CDR3 coding sequence is TGTGCCAGCTCACCCCGGGACAGCGATGGCTACACCTTC.

The V call is TRBV6-2 or TRBV6-3, the J call TRBJ1-5; D not resolved. V lost 0 bases, J lost 4 bases, and 10 bases lay in between. The CDR3 runs to 15 residues. CDR1 and CDR2 from the germline V gene are MNHEY and SVGEGT. CDR3: CASSYSSGVNQPQHF. The CDR3 DNA reads as TGTGCCAGCAGTTACTCGTCGGGAGTAAATCAGCCCCAGCATTTT.

CDR3 region: CASSGGAGGAGTEAFF. CDR3 nucleotide sequence: TGTGCCAGCAGCGGAGGGGCAGGGGGCGCGGGGACTGAAGCTTTCTTT. The chain links TRBV5-4 to TRBJ1-1, with 8 bases identical to TRBD1. V lost 4 bases, J lost 5 bases, and 13 bases stayed unmatched. CDR1 SGHNT and CDR2 YYREEE come from the germline V gene (reference sequence). This CDR3 is 16 amino acids long.

V usage is TRBV7-2 and J usage is TRBJ1-4; D is ambiguous. CDR1 is SGHTA, CDR2 FQGNSA, per germline. Trimming stripped 3 bases from V and 8 bases from J, with 10 bases between. The CDR3 loop spans 13 amino acids. This chain's CDR3 is CASSFRFGEKLFF. In DNA form, the CDR3 reads TGTGCCAGCAGCTTTAGGTTTGGAGAAAAACTGTTTTTT.

CDR3 bases: TGTGCCAGCAGCCCGGGACTAGGGTCAGATACGCAGTATTTT. Its translation is CASSPGLGSDTQYF. The rearrangement links TRBV6-4 to TRBJ2-3; 8 positions match TRBD2. The CDR3 runs to 14 residues. Germline values: CDR1 MRHNA, CDR2 SNTAGT. V dropped 6 bases and J dropped 4; count of bases not matched to a gene: 6.

This clone was seen only once. V and J are TRBV7-9 and TRBJ2-1; the D gene is possibly TRBD1 (6 bases). In germline, CDR1 is SEHNR, CDR2 FQNEAQ (reference sequence). The CDR3 has 13 amino acids. V shed 3 bases and J shed 6 bases, with 9 bases lying between them. CDR3 protein: CASSFLGGNEQFF. The CDR3 nucleotides read TGTGCCAGCAGCTTTTTAGGGGGCAATGAGCAGTTCTTC. Combining the CDR3 with reference TRBV7-9 and TRBJ2-1 gives the whole variable domain DTGVSQNPRHKITKRGQNVTFRCDPISEHNRLYWYRQTLGQGPEFLTYFQNEAQLEKSRLLSDRFSAERPKGSFSTLEIQRTEQGDSAMYLCASSFLGGNEQFFGPGTRLTVL.

The CDR3 protein is CASSLGGQGPNQPQHF. CDR3 nucleotide sequence: TGTGCCAGCAGCTTGGGGGGACAGGGACCAAATCAGCCCCAGCATTTT. V usage is TRBV5-5 and J usage is TRBJ1-5; 9 bases fit TRBD1. The V gene end was trimmed by 0 bases and the J gene end by 4 bases; junction bases not matched to a gene: 5. This CDR3 has 16 residues. The germline CDR1 and CDR2 sequences are SGHKS and YYEKEE (reference sequence).

The chain employs TRBV14 and TRBJ1-1; D uncertain. Germline V gene data show CDR1 as SGHDN and CDR2 as FVKESK. The CDR3 sequence is 11 residues long. Trimming pared 3 bases from V and 5 bases from J, leaving 4 bases between. The CDR3 spells CASSHLTEAFF. The CDR3 coding sequence is TGTGCCAGCAGCCATCTGACTGAAGCTTTCTTT. Based on the CDR3 plus reference TRBV14 and TRBJ1-1, the full variable domain is EAGVTQFPSHSVIEKGQTVTLRCDPISGHDNLYWYRRVMGKEIKFLLHFVKESKQDESGMPNNRFLAERTGGTYSTLKVQPAELEDSGVYFCASSHLTEAFFGQGTRLTVV.

This chain links TRBV5-6 with TRBJ1-1; no clear D gene. The CDR3 sequence is 14 residues long. Per the germline V gene, CDR1 is SGHDT and CDR2 is YYEEEE. V lost 1 base to trimming and J lost 5 bases, with 12 bases between them. DNA of the CDR3: TGTGCCAGCAGCTTGTGGCAGTTGGAAACTGAAGCTTTCTTT. It codes for CASSLWQLETEAFF.

The chain is built from TRBV10-1 and TRBJ1-2; D ambiguous. V gave up 7 bases and J gave up 5 bases, with 2 bases separating them. The CDR3 has 9 amino acids. Germline loops: CDR1 WNHNN, CDR2 SYGVQD (reference sequence). CDR3 in amino acids: CASTYGYTF. The CDR3 DNA reads as TGCGCCAGCACTTATGGCTACACCTTC.

The chain has TRBV23-1 and TRBJ1-2; a weak D match, TRBD1 (5 bases). TRBV23-1 is filed as an ORF, its function uncertain. There are 14 residues in the CDR3. The V end was cut by 4 bases, the J end by 2 bases, with 11 bases between. The CDR3 protein is CASSLFTGNYGYTF. DNA of the CDR3: TGCGCCAGCAGTCTGTTCACAGGAAACTATGGCTACACCTTC.

The chain employs TRBV9 and TRBJ2-7, with 11 bases lining up with TRBD2. In germline, CDR1 is SGDLS, CDR2 YYNGEE. This CDR3 comprises 15 residues. The junction had 2 bases not matched to a gene; V was cut back by 0 bases and J by 3 bases. The CDR3 loop reads CASSVGSGGGYEQYF. The DNA for the CDR3 is TGTGCCAGCAGCGTAGGTAGCGGGGGGGGCTACGAGCAGTACTTC.

This chain links TRBV18 with TRBJ2-2; no firm D call. The V and J ends lost 2 bases and 4 bases respectively, with 14 bases between them. The CDR3 totals 16 residues. Germline CDR1 and CDR2: KGHSH and LQKENI. In DNA, the CDR3 is TGTGCCAGCTCACCAAATTGGGCAGGAGCCACCGGGGAGCTGTTTTTT. It translates to CASSPNWAGATGELFF.

A word on this clone: At one boundary the junction diverges from the germline segment, which might be a read error. The DNA of the CDR3 is TGTGCCAGCAGCTACTTGGGAATGGGAGAAAAACTGTTTTTT. Amino acid sequence: CASSYLGMGEKLFF. The chain has TRBV6-5 and TRBJ1-4; no firm D call. This CDR3 comprises 14 residues. The germline V gene has CDR1 MNHEY and CDR2 SVGAGI.

This chain uses TRBV4-3 with TRBJ2-3; D unresolved. The length of the CDR3 is 16 residues. The germline CDR1 and CDR2 sequences are LGHNA and YSLEER. V gave up 0 bases and J gave up 0 bases, with 10 bases separating them. DNA for the CDR3: TGCGCCAGCAGCCAAGAGCAACTAACAAGCACAGATACGCAGTATTTT. Its translation: CASSQEQLTSTDTQYF.

The rearrangement joins TRBV6-5 to TRBJ1-1, with no clear D. Germline V CDR1 and CDR2: MNHEY, SVGAGI. Trimming took 0 bases from V and 1 from J, leaving 6 bases between them. CDR3 length equals 14 residues. The CDR3, as DNA: TGTGCCAGCAGTTACTCGATAAGGAACACTGAAGCTTTCTTT. Its translation: CASSYSIRNTEAFF.

V and J are TRBV7-8 and TRBJ1-1, with 7 bases matching TRBD1. The trim removed 5 bases at V and 6 bases at J, leaving 9 bases unmatched. Germline V gives CDR1 SGHVS, CDR2 FQNEAQ. The CDR3 covers 14 residues. This CDR3 is CASSRGDRASEAFF. CDR3 DNA sequence: TGTGCCAGCAGCCGCGGAGACAGGGCTTCTGAAGCTTTCTTT.